This entry features one T cell receptor (beta chain) sequence. No antigen is known for it. The V and J ends lost 4 bases and 1 base respectively, with 7 bases between them. This CDR3 has 13 amino acids. CDR1 MGHDK and CDR2 SYGVNS come from the germline V gene. The sample belongs to a study of cytomegalovirus exposure and HLA in healthy donors. Overall study results and limits: Sequencing likely produced, as an artifact, a cluster of highly shared sequence variants. Donors belonging to an Asian-associated ancestry cluster reportedly showed fewer N-insertions in productive TCRs than the roughly 670-donor mean, according to what a later analysis found.

All the people who gave samples were healthy bone marrow donors. Researchers ran the PCR with 60 Vbeta and 13 Jbeta primers. Sequencing was performed with immunoSEQ multiplex PCR; in TCRdb, only in-frame clones are kept and a portion is missing. This table has more than 90,000 clones, approximately 70% appearing once. The receptor comes from a woman in her 30s in good health and CMV-seronegative. The sample was PBMCs. This chain connects TRBV25-1 to TRBJ1-1, with TRBD1 as a possible D gene (5 bases). This CDR3 reads CASSGQKNTEAFF. The CDR3 nucleotides read TGTGCCAGCAGTGGACAGAAGAACACTGAAGCTTTCTTT. The complete variable domain, with remaining parts taken from reference TRBV25-1 and TRBJ1-1, reads EADIYQTPRYLVIGTGKKITLECSQTMGHDKMYWYQQDPGMELHLIHYSYGVNSTEKGDLSSESTVSRIRTEHFPLTLESARPSHTSQYLCASSGQKNTEAFFGQGTRLTVV.